This section outlines one T cell receptor (beta chain) sequence together with its context. Its antigen is undetermined. Data came from immunoSEQ multiplex PCR; TCRdb stores just in-frame clones and leaves some out. This table has more than 200,000 clones, about 69% appearing once. This CDR3 is built from 15 residues. Per the germline V gene, CDR1 is LNHDA and CDR2 is SQIVND (reference sequence). Trimming removed 2 bases from V and 3 bases from J, with 11 bases in between. The data are from a study of shared clonotypes between healthy human individuals. Overall study findings and caveats: The rarefaction results pointed to incomplete sorted-subset sequencing despite large depth.

It was into CD45RA+ naive and CD45RA-negative memory subsets that the CD4+ cells were split. J is TRBJ1-5 and V is TRBV19; D not certain. This receptor was taken from a man aged 25 to 40 in good health. Sequencing was performed on memory CD4+ T cells sorted from blood. This sample's subset: CD45RA-negative fraction. CDR3 nucleotides: TGTGCCAGTAGTATATCACCTAGGGACAATCAGCCCCAGCATTTT. Protein product: CASSISPRDNQPQHF.